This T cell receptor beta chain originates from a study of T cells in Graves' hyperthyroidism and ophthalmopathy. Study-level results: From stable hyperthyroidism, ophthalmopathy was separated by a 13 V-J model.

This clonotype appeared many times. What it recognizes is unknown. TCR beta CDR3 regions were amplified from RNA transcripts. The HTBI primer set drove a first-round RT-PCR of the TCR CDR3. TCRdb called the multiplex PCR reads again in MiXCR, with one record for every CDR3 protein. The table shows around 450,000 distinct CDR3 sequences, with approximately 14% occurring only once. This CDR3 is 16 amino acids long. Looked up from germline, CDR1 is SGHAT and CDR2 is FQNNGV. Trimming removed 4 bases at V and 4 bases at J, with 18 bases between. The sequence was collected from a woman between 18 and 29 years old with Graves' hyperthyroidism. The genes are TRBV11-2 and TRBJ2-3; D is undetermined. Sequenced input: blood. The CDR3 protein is CASSYTLPGSADTQYF. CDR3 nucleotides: TGTGCCAGCAGCTATACCTTACCCGGGTCGGCAGATACGCAGTATTTT.